These 5 T cell receptor beta chains originate from one sample sequenced in a study of blood T cells in healthy people across ages. Combining a sample-barcoded 5' primer with a J-beta primer mix, a second PCR ran for roughly 7 to 11 cycles. TCRdb reprocessed the 5' RACE reads with MiXCR, giving one entry per CDR3 protein. The data contain about 540,000 distinct CDR3 sequences, 24% of them singletons. The same sample was also studied in work on T cells of mothers and their children.

The sample consisted of blood. These receptors all stem from a boy under 18 in good health.

The genes are TRBV18 and TRBJ2-7; the D gene could be TRBD1 or TRBD2 (5 bases each). With 4 bases removed from V and 5 bases from J, the gap between germline ends came to 15 bases. The CDR3 runs 14 residues. In germline, CDR1 is KGHSH, CDR2 LQKENI. CDR3 region: CASSQDVRDDEQYF. The CDR3 bases are TGTGCCAGCTCACAAGACGTCCGGGACGACGAGCAGTACTTC.

This clonotype was observed at least ten times. J is TRBJ2-2 and V is TRBV12-3 or TRBV12-4; TRBD1 or TRBD2 may be the D gene (6 bases each). V lost 10 bases, J lost 4 bases, and 10 bases lay in between. This CDR3 is 12 amino acids long. The CDR3 bases are TGTGCCATACAGGGAGGCACCGGGGAGCTGTTTTTT. Residues: CAIQGGTGELFF.

This clonotype was found a few times. The V call is TRBV20-1, the J call TRBJ2-5, with D unresolved. Trimming took 5 bases from V and 5 from J, leaving 9 bases between them. The CDR3 covers 11 residues. Germline assignment: CDR1 DFQATT and CDR2 SNEGSKA (reference sequence). DNA of the CDR3: TGCAGTGCTCCGGGTCTCGAGACCCAGTACTTC. Translating it yields CSAPGLETQYF.

CDR3 sequence: CASSSTMGFSLEQFF. As DNA, the CDR3 is TGTGCCAGCAGTTCCACTATGGGGTTCTCACTCGAGCAGTTCTTC. The V and J genes are TRBV28 and TRBJ2-5, with D unresolved. The J call is in doubt because the DNA end fits TRBJ2-1 better. This CDR3 comprises 15 residues. The V gene's germline CDR1 is MDHEN and CDR2 SYDVKM.

The genes are TRBV11-2 and TRBJ2-5, with a possible D match to TRBD2 (6 bases). The J call may be incorrect, as the DNA end agrees better with TRBJ2-7. This CDR3 contains 14 residues. Germline V gene sequence: CDR1 SGHAT, CDR2 FQNNGV. The chain's CDR3 is CASSLRDFSYEQYF. DNA of the CDR3: TGTGCCAGCAGCTTGAGGGACTTCTCCTACGAGCAGTACTTC.